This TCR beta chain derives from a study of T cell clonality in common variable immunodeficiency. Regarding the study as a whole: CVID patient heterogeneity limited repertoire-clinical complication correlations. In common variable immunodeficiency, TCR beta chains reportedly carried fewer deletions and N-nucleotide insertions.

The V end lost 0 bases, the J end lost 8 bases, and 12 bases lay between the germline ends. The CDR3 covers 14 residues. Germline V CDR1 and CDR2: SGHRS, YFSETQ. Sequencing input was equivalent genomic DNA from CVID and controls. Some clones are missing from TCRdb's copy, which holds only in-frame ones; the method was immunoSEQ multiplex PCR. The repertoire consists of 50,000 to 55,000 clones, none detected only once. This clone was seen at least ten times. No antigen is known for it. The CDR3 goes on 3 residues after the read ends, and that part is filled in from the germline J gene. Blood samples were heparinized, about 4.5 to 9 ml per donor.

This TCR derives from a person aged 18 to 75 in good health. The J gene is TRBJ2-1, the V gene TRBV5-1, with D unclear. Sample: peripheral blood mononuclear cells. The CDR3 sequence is CASSLASRYDEQFF. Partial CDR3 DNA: TGCGCCAGCAGCTTGGCGAGTAGATATGATGAG.